This is a list of T cell receptor beta chains from one sample in a study of blood T cell repertoires in COVID-19. Assay used: immunoSEQ multiplex PCR; TCRdb lists only in-frame clones, some missing. The sample carries fewer than 350,000 clones, 86% recorded once. Sequencing was done on a sample of peripheral blood. These receptors originate from a woman aged 25 to 39 who had recovered from COVID-19. CDR3s include the opening cysteine and the closing phenylalanine or tryptophan. Fields, in order: D gene, clone size, J gene, V gene, CDR3 protein, CDR3 DNA. The D gene is left open where the match is weak. Some rows have no size entry. The others give once, few or many, or a class for an expanded clone.

D gene: TRBD1
clone size: once
J gene: TRBJ1-5
V gene: TRBV19
CDR3 protein: CASSRTGLNQPQHF
CDR3 DNA: TGTGCCAGTAGTAGGACAGGGTTAAATCAGCCCCAGCATTTT

D gene: .
clone size: .
J gene: TRBJ1-2
V gene: TRBV4-1
CDR3 protein: CASSQDPGENYGYTF
CDR3 DNA: TGCGCCAGCAGCCAAGATCCAGGGGAAAACTATGGCTACACCTTC

D gene: .
clone size: .
J gene: TRBJ2-2
V gene: TRBV6-5
CDR3 protein: CASSTEWAAGELFF
CDR3 DNA: TGTGCCAGCAGTACCGAGTGGGCTGCCGGGGAGCTGTTTTTT

D gene: .
clone size: .
J gene: TRBJ1-6
V gene: TRBV10-2
CDR3 protein: CASSESMAAGDLYNSPLHF
CDR3 DNA: TGCGCCAGCAGTGAGTCGATGGCAGCGGGAGACCTTTATAATTCACCCCTCCACTTT

D gene: .
clone size: .
J gene: TRBJ1-1
V gene: TRBV27
CDR3 protein: CASSGRGTEAFF
CDR3 DNA: TGTGCCAGCAGTGGTCGGGGGACCGAAGCTTTCTTT

D gene: .
clone size: .
J gene: TRBJ2-7
V gene: TRBV5-5
CDR3 protein: CASSLVQGEQYF
CDR3 DNA: TGTGCCAGCAGCTTGGTTCAGGGCGAGCAGTACTTC

D gene: TRBD1
clone size: .
J gene: TRBJ1-1
V gene: TRBV7-9
CDR3 protein: CASIGTANTEAFF
CDR3 DNA: TGTGCCAGCATCGGGACAGCGAACACTGAAGCTTTCTTT

D gene: TRBD1
clone size: .
J gene: TRBJ1-4
V gene: TRBV7-2
CDR3 protein: CASSLVSTPGGFEKLFF
CDR3 DNA: TGTGCCAGCAGCTTAGTGTCTACGCCAGGGGGCTTTGAAAAACTGTTTTTT

D gene: .
clone size: .
J gene: TRBJ2-1
V gene: TRBV6-2/TRBV6-3
CDR3 protein: CASSYSENNEQFF
CDR3 DNA: TGTGCCAGCAGTTATAGCGAGAACAATGAGCAGTTCTTC

D gene: .
clone size: .
J gene: TRBJ2-1
V gene: TRBV5-8
CDR3 protein: CASSRRVPVEQFF
CDR3 DNA: TGTGCCAGCAGCCGCCGAGTCCCCGTGGAGCAGTTCTTC

D gene: .
clone size: .
J gene: TRBJ1-1
V gene: TRBV6-1
CDR3 protein: CASSDGQENTEAFF
CDR3 DNA: TGTGCCAGCAGTGATGGGCAGGAAAACACTGAAGCTTTCTTT

D gene: TRBD2
clone size: .
J gene: TRBJ2-3
V gene: TRBV10-3
CDR3 protein: CAISEVRLAASTDTQYF
CDR3 DNA: TGTGCCATCAGTGAGGTCCGTCTAGCGGCTAGCACAGATACGCAGTATTTT

D gene: TRBD1
clone size: once
J gene: TRBJ2-7
V gene: TRBV2
CDR3 protein: CASRGLTGEEGSHYEQYF
CDR3 DNA: TGTGCCAGCAGGGGATTGACAGGGGAAGAGGGAAGCCACTACGAGCAGTACTTC

D gene: .
clone size: .
J gene: TRBJ2-7
V gene: TRBV12-3/TRBV12-4
CDR3 protein: CASSSSGFYEQYF
CDR3 DNA: TGTGCCAGCAGTTCCAGCGGGTTCTACGAGCAGTACTTC

D gene: TRBD1
clone size: .
J gene: TRBJ2-5
V gene: TRBV28
CDR3 protein: CASSPGQGWETQYF
CDR3 DNA: TGTGCCAGCAGCCCCGGACAGGGATGGGAGACCCAGTACTTC

D gene: TRBD1
clone size: .
J gene: TRBJ1-1
V gene: TRBV6-5
CDR3 protein: CASSYGQGGNTEAFF
CDR3 DNA: TGTGCCAGCAGTTATGGACAGGGGGGGAACACTGAAGCTTTCTTT

D gene: TRBD1
clone size: .
J gene: TRBJ1-5
V gene: TRBV30
CDR3 protein: CAWRGTAVNQPQHF
CDR3 DNA: TGTGCCTGGAGAGGGACAGCAGTCAATCAGCCCCAGCATTTT

D gene: .
clone size: .
J gene: TRBJ1-1
V gene: TRBV7-8
CDR3 protein: CASSSWTGGHTEAFF
CDR3 DNA: TGTGCCAGCAGCTCATGGACCGGCGGGCACACTGAAGCTTTCTTT

D gene: .
clone size: .
J gene: TRBJ2-5
V gene: TRBV6-1
CDR3 protein: CASSEDSWAAQETQYF
CDR3 DNA: TGTGCCAGCAGTGAAGATTCTTGGGCAGCCCAAGAGACCCAGTACTTC

D gene: TRBD2
clone size: .
J gene: TRBJ2-3
V gene: TRBV29-1
CDR3 protein: CSVALAGGTDTQYF
CDR3 DNA: TGCAGCGTGGCGTTGGCGGGAGGCACAGATACGCAGTATTTT

D gene: .
clone size: .
J gene: TRBJ2-6
V gene: TRBV19
CDR3 protein: CASTAGFTGANVLTF
CDR3 DNA: TGTGCCAGTACCGCAGGGTTTACAGGGGCCAACGTCCTGACTTTC

D gene: .
clone size: .
J gene: TRBJ1-2
V gene: TRBV24-1
CDR3 protein: CATSTGWAGPAAGYTF
CDR3 DNA: TGTGCCACCAGCACAGGATGGGCAGGGCCCGCCGCTGGCTACACCTTC

D gene: .
clone size: .
J gene: TRBJ2-5
V gene: TRBV5-6
CDR3 protein: CASSLVYRPETQYF
CDR3 DNA: TGTGCCAGCAGCTTGGTTTACAGGCCAGAGACCCAGTACTTC

D gene: .
clone size: once
J gene: TRBJ2-3
V gene: TRBV3-1/TRBV3-2
CDR3 protein: CASSHRGSGSTDTQYF
CDR3 DNA: TGTGCCAGCAGCCACCGGGGTTCGGGAAGCACAGATACGCAGTATTTT

D gene: TRBD1
clone size: .
J gene: TRBJ1-2
V gene: TRBV10-3
CDR3 protein: CAINTGTGGDGYTF
CDR3 DNA: TGTGCCATCAATACCGGGACAGGGGGCGATGGCTACACCTTC

D gene: .
clone size: .
J gene: TRBJ1-5
V gene: TRBV19
CDR3 protein: CASSIGGGLKPQHF
CDR3 DNA: TGTGCCAGTAGTATAGGAGGAGGGCTCAAGCCCCAGCATTTT

D gene: .
clone size: .
J gene: TRBJ1-1
V gene: TRBV14
CDR3 protein: CASSQDVAGRTEAFF
CDR3 DNA: TGTGCCAGCAGCCAAGATGTGGCAGGGAGGACTGAAGCTTTCTTT

D gene: .
clone size: .
J gene: TRBJ1-1
V gene: TRBV5-8
CDR3 protein: CASRGQPYRIGRANTEAFF
CDR3 DNA: TGTGCCAGCAGAGGGCAGCCATACCGAATCGGCAGGGCGAACACTGAAGCTTTCTTT

D gene: .
clone size: .
J gene: TRBJ2-7
V gene: TRBV12-3/TRBV12-4
CDR3 protein: CASRGSYEQYF
CDR3 DNA: TGTGCCAGCCGGGGGTCTTACGAGCAGTACTTC

D gene: TRBD1
clone size: .
J gene: TRBJ2-7
V gene: TRBV6-5
CDR3 protein: CASGRTGVGYEQYF
CDR3 DNA: TGTGCCAGCGGGAGGACAGGGGTAGGGTACGAGCAGTACTTC

D gene: TRBD2
clone size: .
J gene: TRBJ2-3
V gene: TRBV14
CDR3 protein: CASSYSGTSTDTQYF
CDR3 DNA: TGTGCCAGCAGCTATAGCGGGACTAGCACAGATACGCAGTATTTT

D gene: .
clone size: .
J gene: TRBJ2-5
V gene: TRBV23-1
CDR3 protein: CASSQAVNLYGGAQSGDQYF
CDR3 DNA: TGCGCCAGCAGTCAAGCAGTCAACCTCTACGGGGGAGCCCAGTCGGGGGACCAGTACTTC

D gene: .
clone size: .
J gene: TRBJ1-4
V gene: TRBV6-5
CDR3 protein: CASSYRGEANEKLFF
CDR3 DNA: TGTGCCAGCAGTTATCGAGGGGAGGCTAATGAAAAACTGTTTTTT

D gene: TRBD1
clone size: .
J gene: TRBJ2-7
V gene: TRBV19
CDR3 protein: CASSNQGAWEQYF
CDR3 DNA: TGTGCCAGTAGTAATCAGGGGGCCTGGGAGCAGTACTTC

D gene: .
clone size: .
J gene: TRBJ2-1
V gene: TRBV19
CDR3 protein: CASSNDRREQFF
CDR3 DNA: TGTGCCAGTAGTAACGACAGGAGAGAGCAGTTCTTC

D gene: TRBD2
clone size: .
J gene: TRBJ2-1
V gene: TRBV15
CDR3 protein: CATSRPAGAGTSGSNEQFF
CDR3 DNA: TGTGCCACCAGCAGACCGGCAGGGGCTGGGACTAGCGGGAGCAATGAGCAGTTCTTC

D gene: TRBD1
clone size: .
J gene: TRBJ2-5
V gene: TRBV19
CDR3 protein: CATRTGAGETQYF
CDR3 DNA: TGTGCCACTCGGACAGGGGCGGGGGAGACCCAGTACTTC

D gene: .
clone size: .
J gene: TRBJ1-4
V gene: TRBV28
CDR3 protein: CASSRGANEKLFF
CDR3 DNA: TGTGCCAGCAGTCGGGGGGCAAATGAAAAACTGTTTTTT